The rows below give T cell receptor beta chains drawn from one sample of a study of tumor-infiltrating lymphocytes in primary liver carcinoma. TCRdb fed the multiplex PCR reads into MiXCR, producing one record per CDR3 protein. The sample has 320,000 or so distinct CDR3 sequences, 55% to 65% seen once; the top ten hold approximately 9%. The material sequenced was peripheral blood. Every receptor here comes from a man aged 40-50 years with primary liver carcinoma and hepatitis B virus infection. CDR3s include the opening cysteine and the closing phenylalanine or tryptophan. Each record gives: V gene, J gene, D gene, CDR3 protein. The D gene is left open where the match is weak.

>TRBV4-1|TRBJ2-7|TRBD2
CASSQDFGGGWAGFEQYF
>TRBV5-4|TRBJ2-1|-
CASSPAGTHRNEQFF
>TRBV18|TRBJ2-3|TRBD2
CASSLGAGVTDTQYF
>TRBV5-8|TRBJ1-2|-
CASSSTDRKEHYGYTF
>TRBV5-1|TRBJ1-2|-
CASSPDPPAGTSYGYTF
>TRBV12-3/TRBV12-4|TRBJ1-1|-
CASSLGGGDEAFF
>TRBV6-5|TRBJ2-7|-
CASRDTSFSYEQYF
>TRBV5-5|TRBJ1-6|-
CTSSLIGLGWDNSPLHF
>TRBV10-3|TRBJ2-1|TRBD2
CAIRAGERYNVQFF
>TRBV7-8|TRBJ2-5|TRBD1
CAGSFRDRQETQYF
>TRBV30|TRBJ2-1|TRBD2
CAWSVLAGVDEQFF
>TRBV7-9|TRBJ1-5|-
CASSTVAGGPQHF
>TRBV5-4|TRBJ2-1|TRBD2
CVSSPGTSGWGEQFF
>TRBV13|TRBJ2-2|-
CANSFRGAGELFF
>TRBV11-1|TRBJ2-4|TRBD2
CVSSFPWTSGAKNIQYF
>TRBV29-1|TRBJ2-1|TRBD2
CSVVRLASDEQFF
>TRBV11-2|TRBJ2-7|-
CASSLILVSTYEQYF
>TRBV7-9|TRBJ2-2|-
CASILAGTGELFF
>TRBV30|TRBJ2-1|-
CAWSVSGVNNEEFF
>TRBV7-9|TRBJ2-7|TRBD2
CASSSGLESEQYF
>TRBV29-1|TRBJ2-2|-
CSVQAGDKTGELFF
>TRBV5-8|TRBJ1-2|TRBD1
CVSSLDGGQGTGYTF
>TRBV20-1|TRBJ2-1|-
CSANIRREQFF
>TRBV30|TRBJ1-5|-
CAWALAVGRNQPQHF
>TRBV4-1|TRBJ1-5|-
CASSHGGNQPQHF
>TRBV11-1|TRBJ2-3|-
CASSFVPPNTDMQYF
>TRBV5-4|TRBJ2-5|TRBD1
CASSDGTGQEAQYF
>TRBV13|TRBJ2-2|-
CASSLGGALDAGELFF
>TRBV29-1|TRBJ2-5|-
CSVEPIETQYF
>TRBV15|TRBJ2-1|TRBD1
CATSRDRGTYNEQFF